These T cell receptor beta chains were read from a single sample in a study of PD-1 blockade in classical Hodgkin lymphoma. Only in-frame clones appear in the TCRdb table, and some are missing; sequencing was by immunoSEQ multiplex PCR. This sample has 40,000 to 50,000 clones, with about 85% found just once. The specimen was peripheral blood mononuclear cells (PBMCs), collected before the second cycle of nivolumab. The source of these receptors is a human donor with classical Hodgkin lymphoma. The CDR3 runs from the conserved cysteine through the conserved F or W. The D gene is left open where the match is weak. The size of a clone is reported for some rows only, either as once, few or many, or as a class for expanded clones.

>NA|NA|TRBJ2-7|13|TRBV27
TGTGCCAGCAGTTTCAGGTCTTTGGGCGAGCAGTACTTC
CASSFRSLGEQYF
>TRBD2|NA|TRBJ2-5|16|TRBV27
TGTGCCAGCAGTCCTCGTGGTAGCGGGTACCAAGAGACCCAGTACTTC
CASSPRGSGYQETQYF
>TRBD2|NA|TRBJ2-2|16|TRBV28
TGTGCCAGCAGTCCCCCACTAGCGCGTCCGGGGGGGGAGCTGTTTTTT
CASSPPLARPGGELFF
>NA|NA|TRBJ2-7|14|TRBV18
TGTGCCAGCTCACCACTTGCGAGCTCCTACGAGCAGTACTTC
CASSPLASSYEQYF
>TRBD2|NA|TRBJ2-2|16|TRBV7-3
TGTGCCAGCAGCCTCCATGCGGGGGAGAACACCGGGGAGCTGTTTTTT
CASSLHAGENTGELFF
>TRBD2|once|TRBJ2-1|16|TRBV7-8
TGTGCCAGCAGTCCGAGCGGGGTGGGTTTCTACAATGAGCAGTTCTTC
CASSPSGVGFYNEQFF
>NA|NA|TRBJ1-1|21|TRBV14
TGTGCCAGCAGCCAAGGGGTAATCGGACAAGGCCGAGGGAGGATGAACACTGAAGCTTTCTTT
CASSQGVIGQGRGRMNTEAFF
>NA|NA|TRBJ2-5|13|TRBV11-2
TGTGCCAGCAGCTTAGTAGCCAGGACGACCCAGTACTTC
CASSLVARTTQYF
>NA|NA|TRBJ2-3|13|TRBV19
TGTGCCAGTAGTATCCAGGATCCAGATACGCAGTATTTT
CASSIQDPDTQYF
>TRBD2|NA|TRBJ2-1|15|TRBV7-8
TGTGCCAGCAGCCTTAGCGGGAGGGTCCACAATGAGCAGTTCTTC
CASSLSGRVHNEQFF
>TRBD2|NA|TRBJ2-5|16|TRBV11-2
TGTGCCAGCAGGGGGACTAGCGGGGGGCGAAGGGAGACCCAGTACTTC
CASRGTSGGRRETQYF
>NA|NA|TRBJ1-4|17|TRBV27
TGTGCCAGCAGTTTACGGAGGGGCCCCACAACTAATGAAAAACTGTTTTTT
CASSLRRGPTTNEKLFF
>TRBD1|NA|TRBJ2-7|15|TRBV19
TGTGCCAGTAGTACCCCGGGGACAGGCGCCTACGAGCAGTACTTC
CASSTPGTGAYEQYF
>NA|NA|TRBJ2-2|16|TRBV7-7
TGTGCTAGCAGCCCGGGAGGGGGCGCGAACACCGGGGAGCTGTTTTTT
CASSPGGGANTGELFF
>TRBD1|NA|TRBJ1-2|15|TRBV5-8
TGTGCCAGCAGTTGGGGCCTGACAGGGAACTATGGCTACACCTTC
CASSWGLTGNYGYTF
>TRBD1|NA|TRBJ1-1|16|TRBV14
TGTGCCAGCAGCCCTCACAGGGGAGCCATGAACACTGAAGCTTTCTTT
CASSPHRGAMNTEAFF
>TRBD1|NA|TRBJ2-4|16|TRBV7-9
TGTGCCAGCAGTTTTACAGGGGGGCTTACCAAAAACATTCAGTACTTC
CASSFTGGLTKNIQYF
>TRBD2|NA|TRBJ2-3|19|TRBV5-4
TGTGCCAGCAGCTTGGGACTAGCGGGGGGGCGGGGTGGTGCAGATACGCAGTATTTT
CASSLGLAGGRGGADTQYF
>TRBD2|NA|TRBJ2-3|15|TRBV29-1
TGCAGCGTTCGGCGAGGACTAGCGGGAACAGATATGCAGTATTTT
CSVRRGLAGTDMQYF
>NA|NA|TRBJ1-1|15|TRBV9
TGTGCCAGCAGCGTAGGTTCGGGCCCCAACACTGAAGCTTTCTTT
CASSVGSGPNTEAFF
>NA|NA|TRBJ2-5|12|TRBV5-1
TGCGCCAGCAGCTTGGGGCAAGAGACCCAGTACTTC
CASSLGQETQYF
>NA|NA|TRBJ2-6|15|TRBV2
TGTGCAGGCGCTCCGGGGCTGGGTGGGGCCAACGTCCTGACTTTC
CAGAPGLGGANVLTF
>NA|once|TRBJ1-1|15|TRBV5-8
TGTGCCAGCAGCTTGGGGCGGATAATGAACACTGAAGCTTTCTTT
CASSLGRIMNTEAFF
>NA|NA|TRBJ2-2|12|TRBV13
TGTGCCAGCAGCTTAGTAGCCGGGGAGCTGTTTTTT
CASSLVAGELFF
>TRBD1|NA|TRBJ1-1|15|TRBV7-2
TGTGCCAGCAGCACGGGACAGGGGGTCATCACTGAAGCTTTCTTT
CASSTGQGVITEAFF
>TRBD2|NA|TRBJ2-7|15|TRBV13
TGTGCCAGCAGCTTACTAGCGGGAGAGTCCTACGAGCAGTACTTC
CASSLLAGESYEQYF
>NA|NA|TRBJ2-2|13|TRBV28
TGTGCCAGCAGTCCACTATTTACCGGGGAGCTGTTTTTT
CASSPLFTGELFF
>NA|NA|TRBJ1-5|13|TRBV6-6
TGTGCCAGCAGCTTCCGGGGCGATCAGCCCCAGCATTTT
CASSFRGDQPQHF
>NA|NA|TRBJ1-1|15|TRBV19
TGTGCCAGTAGTATAGAGCCGGGTGCAGTCACTGAAGCTTTCTTT
CASSIEPGAVTEAFF
>NA|NA|TRBJ2-5|11|TRBV28
TGTGCCAGCAGCCACCGGGAGACCCAGTACTTC
CASSHRETQYF
>TRBD1|NA|TRBJ2-1|16|TRBV5-1
TGCGCCAGCAGCCCCACCGGGACAGGGGTCGGCAATGAGCAGTTCTTC
CASSPTGTGVGNEQFF
>TRBD2|NA|TRBJ2-7|17|TRBV28
TGTGCCAGCACCCTAAGGGGACTAGCGGGAGGATCGGGGGAGCAGTACTTC
CASTLRGLAGGSGEQYF
>NA|NA|TRBJ2-1|13|TRBV7-6
TGTGCCAGCAGAACTAGGCCGGGGAATGAGCAGTTCTTC
CASRTRPGNEQFF
>NA|NA|TRBJ1-5|18|TRBV7-5
TGTGTCAGAAGCTTAGCGGACAGGGGCTGGTATAGCAATCAGCCCCAGCATTTT
CVRSLADRGWYSNQPQHF
>NA|NA|TRBJ2-3|14|TRBV4-3
TGCGCCAGCAGCCGTCCAGGGCCATACGATACGCAGTATTTT
CASSRPGPYDTQYF
>NA|NA|TRBJ1-5|12|TRBV19
TGTGCCAGTCACTCAAGCAATCAGCCCCAGCATTTT
CASHSSNQPQHF
>TRBD2|NA|TRBJ2-1|16|TRBV5-1
TGCGCCAGCAGCTTAGCCGGGACTAGCCCCTACAATGAGCAGTTCTTC
CASSLAGTSPYNEQFF
>NA|once|TRBJ2-3|16|TRBV5-1
TGCGCCAGCAGCTTGGCCAATAGTGCCGCCACAGATACGCAGTATTTT
CASSLANSAATDTQYF
>NA|NA|TRBJ2-7|12|TRBV27
TGTGCCAGCTCTGGGACCTCCTACGAGCAGTACTTC
CASSGTSYEQYF
>NA|few|TRBJ2-3|16|TRBV4-2
TGTGCCAGCAGCCAAGAGAATCAGCCACGCACAGATACGCAGTATTTT
CASSQENQPRTDTQYF
>NA|NA|TRBJ2-3|10|TRBV29-1
TGCAGCGTTAACACAGATACGCAGTATTTT
CSVNTDTQYF
>NA|once|TRBJ2-1|13|TRBV4-3
TGCGCCAGCAGCGAAGGACTGGCGTTCTGGCAGTTCTTC
CASSEGLAFWQFF
>NA|NA|TRBJ1-2|21|TRBV7-7
TGTGCTAGCAGCTTAGCACTTATTAAACCCGTCCCGCTTACTCTTAACTATGGCTACACCTTC
CASSLALIKPVPLTLNYGYTF
>NA|NA|TRBJ1-5|14|TRBV28
TGTGCCAGCAGTGGGTGGCGCGAAGGTCAGCCCCAGCATTTT
CASSGWREGQPQHF
>TRBD2|NA|TRBJ2-2|16|TRBV11-2
TGTGCCAGCAGTTTGCGTTTTGGGAGGGCCACCGGGGAGCTGTTTTTT
CASSLRFGRATGELFF
>TRBD2|once|TRBJ2-7|16|TRBV6-1
TGTGCCAGCAGTGAAGGACTAGCGGGGGTTTCCTACGAGCAGTACTTC
CASSEGLAGVSYEQYF
>NA|NA|TRBJ2-6|16|TRBV2
TGTGCCAAAAGGGCGGACACGAGCTCTGGGGCCAACGTCCTGACTTTC
CAKRADTSSGANVLTF
>NA|NA|TRBJ1-1|15|TRBV5-1
TGCGCCAGCAGCTTGGCCATAGGACCGAACACTGAAGCTTTCTTT
CASSLAIGPNTEAFF
>NA|NA|TRBJ1-2|11|TRBV12-5
TGTGCATTAGCAGGGAAAGATGGCTACACCTTC
CALAGKDGYTF
>NA|NA|TRBJ1-5|13|TRBV7-7
TGTGCTAGCAGCGAAGGACAGAATCAGCCCCAGCATTTT
CASSEGQNQPQHF
>TRBD1|NA|TRBJ2-2|15|TRBV7-9
TGTGCCAGCAACCCTAGGACAGGGGGGACCGGGGAGCTGTTTTTT
CASNPRTGGTGELFF
>NA|NA|TRBJ2-1|11|TRBV29-1
TGCAGCGGCCGTCATGGGGGGAAGCCGTTCTTC
CSGRHGGKPFF
>NA|NA|TRBJ2-1|13|TRBV7-3
TGTGCCAGCAGCTTCAGCGGCTACAATGAGCAGTTCTTC
CASSFSGYNEQFF
>NA|NA|TRBJ2-3|15|TRBV27
TGTGCCAGCAGTTTTAGCCCCCCAAGTACAGATACGCAGTATTTT
CASSFSPPSTDTQYF
>TRBD1|NA|TRBJ2-7|14|TRBV28
TGTGCCAGCAGAGGACAGGGTCCCTTCTACGAGCAGTACTTC
CASRGQGPFYEQYF